This section outlines one T cell receptor (beta chain) sequence together with its context. Its antigen is currently not known. This entry comes from a study of cytomegalovirus exposure and HLA in healthy donors (dated by TCRdb to about 2017). Broadly, across the study: According to an earlier analysis of 587 of the donors, 150 million to 200 million T cells yielded over 100 million unique TCR beta sequences and 276 Gb of sequence data. An earlier analysis of about 600 of the donors used high-throughput TCR beta sequencing to judge whether each TCR beta V gene segment behaved as functional or pseudogenic. In the later analysis, no new phenotypic data were used to find candidate immune exposures; instead, reliance was placed on TCR beta sequences and their occurrence across donors. The T cell repertoires of 700 or so subjects were profiled by immunosequencing and related to cytomegalovirus serostatus. A handful of DR-DQ haplotypes were handled as single units for association and clustering because linkage in the cohort was strong. To predict cytomegalovirus infection status, the study brought together high-throughput TCR immunosequencing, statistical association of individual TCRs with disease status, and machine learning. Every discovery cohort repertoire had been produced on one sequencing platform. Besides the first cohort of 500 to 700 subjects, a separate validation cohort made up of 90 to 150 different subjects was used. Among about 360 genotyped donors of the cohort, an average of approximately 250,000 unique TCR beta nucleotide sequences were sequenced per donor, about a sixth of them non-productive. Roughly 300 gigabases of sequencing data and roughly 81 million unique TCR sequences made up an early release that covered 640 HLA-typed donors. The study aimed to test whether cataloging public T cell receptors could reveal signatures of past pathogen exposure. Donor age, sex, ethnicity and CMV serostatus were collected together with the repertoire data. A later analysis re-analyzed previously published TCR beta repertoires from 666 donors and added high-resolution HLA genotyping to study TCR occurrence patterns. A later genetic analysis took genome-wide SNP genotypes for 398 of the 666 donors and used that subset as a discovery cohort. Typing coverage differed by locus: A, B, C, DRB1 and DQB1 were typed in roughly 629-630 donors, DQA1 in 522, DPA1 in approximately 600, and DPB1 in roughly 470. Of the 350 to 450 genotyped donors, around 81% fell in the genetic ancestry cluster associated with self-reported Caucasian donors. Both class I and class II loci were covered by HLA typing, at four-digit resolution. Results the study describes overall, beyond this receptor: An earlier analysis of approximately 570 of the donors showed that most TCR beta V segments appeared in productive rearrangements either about 87% or about 30% of the time, which broadly matched IMGT annotations. Specific HLA alleles were associated with about 17,000 TCR beta sequences at a false discovery rate of 0.05 in a later analysis. It was suggested by the authors that the approach could potentially be generalized to other disease states and immunological phenotypes. The presence/absence analyses assumed that sequencing depth was roughly uniform across donors, and that assumption may not be true. In a later analysis, several top co-occurrence clusters were reported to appear linked to parvovirus B19, influenza, CMV and Epstein-Barr virus. While some public TCRs were present in many individuals, most TCR sequences turned up only very rarely across donors. The only immune exposure information available for the cohort was CMV serostatus. Because counts were too low, around 17 rarely observed V segments, including chromosome 9 orphons, were left out of the earlier analysis of 500 to 650 of the donors. Cytomegalovirus status was reported to be diagnosed by the classifier with high specificity and sensitivity in both the original and validation cohorts. A further reported finding was that TCR beta sequences accurately predicted the HLA-A and HLA-B alleles for most subjects in the first cohort. In a later analysis, TCR association rates were found to vary across HLA loci, with the most associated TCRs seen for DRB1 alleles and the fewest for HLA-C alleles. Correlated functional status among segregating V segments might reflect linkage disequilibrium, but an unknown experimental factor could not be ruled out. The study listed 150 to 200 TCR beta chains as associated with cytomegalovirus. Compared with equally common non-associated chains, HLA-associated TCR beta chains in a later analysis were more clonally expanded and had lower generation probabilities. In this cohort, only TCR beta chains were sequenced, and detectable features were limited by the absence of alpha or paired-chain data. HLA typing was unavailable for some donors at each locus, so association tests used only the typed subset. In vitro tests confirmed that a few of the cytomegalovirus-associated TCR beta chains recognize cytomegalovirus antigens. Most CMV-associated TCR beta chains appeared to be HLA-restricted in a later analysis, and the HLA associations seemed to be driven largely by CMV exposure. The sequencing pipeline was judged likely to have produced a cluster of highly shared sequence variants as a technical artifact. An association between a missense DCLRE1C variant and V-gene and J-gene trimming of TCR beta chains was found in a later genetic analysis and replicated in an independent cohort. Strong co-occurrence of HLA alleles, especially DR and DQ, made assigning TCR associations to individual alleles difficult. Compared with the approximately 720-donor mean, donors in an Asian-associated ancestry cluster had fewer N-insertions in productive TCRs, according to a later genetic analysis.

The method behind the library was the immunoSEQ multiplex PCR assay. For the multiplex PCR, a mixture combining 60 forward primers for TCR Vbeta segments and 13 reverse primers for TCR Jbeta segments was used. The CDR3 region of rearranged TCR beta genes was amplified from genomic DNA by a multiplex PCR assay. The amplified TCR beta libraries were sequenced on the Illumina HiSeq System as 87-base-pair reads. The source study handled its data this way. A later analysis counted 65 million to 90 million unique TCR beta chains across the 666 repertoires, and some 11 million of these chains were shared by at least two donors. Raw reads were error-corrected and collapsed into unique sequences with a nearest-neighbor algorithm that merged closely related sequences to remove PCR and sequencing errors. V, D and J gene segments were assigned by aligning CDR3 sequences to IMGT reference sequences. For a sequence to be retained, at least a six-nucleotide match to both a V gene segment and a J gene segment was required. Rearrangements were called productive when the CDR3 lacked stop codons and stayed in frame with V and J; all others were non-productive. CDR3 was defined according to IMGT convention as the region running from the second conserved V-encoded cysteine to the conserved J-encoded phenylalanine. The earlier analysis of approximately 590 of the donors excluded any sequence lacking an unambiguous match to a single V gene segment. An earlier analysis of several hundred of the donors classified V segments as functional when productive rearrangements were above 56.7% and as segregating when the standard deviation between donors was above 5%. A statistical classification framework was built for diagnosing cytomegalovirus status from the catalog of TCR beta chain sequences. In a later analysis, TCR nucleotide sequences were compared against IMGT/GENE-DB human TR gene sequences so that V and J genes could be assigned. A later analysis assigned CDR3 sequences and most-parsimonious VDJ recombination scenarios with the TCRdist pipeline. A later analysis defined each TCR beta chain by its CDR3 amino acid sequence plus V-gene family, and excluded reads lacking a unique V-gene family. A later analysis removed over 500 highly shared, low-generation-probability nucleotide sequences to deal with suspected cross-contamination and a sequencing artifact. In a later analysis, a clonal expansion index for each public chain was calculated from normalized within-repertoire ranks of inferred template counts. In a later analysis, generation probabilities were computed using a VDJ recombination model fitted to out-of-frame rearrangements, and the results were checked against IGoR. Hypergeometric tests were used in a later analysis to score TCR-TCR, TCR-HLA and TCR-CMV co-occurrence, with a repertoire-size bias correction applied to the TCR pairs. To estimate false discovery rates, a later analysis permuted the HLA or CMV assignments 20 times. In a later analysis, co-occurring TCRs were grouped with DBSCAN, and TCRdist sequence similarity was added when clustering was performed within HLA-allele-positive subsets. Co-occurrence clustering excluded repertoires with fewer than 30,000 or more than 120,000 public chains, plus five with anomalous nucleotide sharing. As stored in TCRdb, this immuneACCESS dataset retains in-frame rearrangements with V and J assigned. A fraction of the clones does not appear; measured against another copy, unresolved V genes explain less than half of the discrepancy, and the remainder lacks a known reason. The DNA gave D and trimming, while V, J and clone size come from that table. The table of this sample itemizes 180,000 or so clones. Around 0.8% of the sample lies in the top ten.

The cohort was made up of about 670 healthy bone marrow donors. At the time of sampling, all cohort members were nominally healthy, though unrecorded immune exposures were likely present. The donor was CMV seropositive and was included in the group of 289 seropositive cohort members. Each donor provided a peripheral blood sample, and peripheral blood mononuclear cells were used for TCR beta sequencing. Genomic DNA extraction from the blood cell samples was performed with the Qiagen DNeasy Blood Extraction Kit. This receptor was obtained from a woman under 30 in good health and CMV-seropositive. Sequencing was performed on PBMCs.

At the DNA level, the sequence is TGTGCCAGCAGCTCCGGAGGGGCGGACACCGGGGAGCTGTTTTTT. It specifies CASSSGGADTGELFF. The chain is made from TRBV11-3 and TRBJ2-2, with a tentative D gene TRBD2 over 6 matching bases. The CDR3 runs 15 residues from the cysteine to the phenylalanine. Of all the DNA, just the CDR3 is kept, 45 bases in frame from base 1. Between the V and J ends, shortened by 4 bases and 3 bases respectively, the junction contains 12 bases. CDR1 and CDR2 are read off the germline V gene as SGHNT and YENEEA.